Shown below are 8 T cell receptor beta chains from a single sample sequenced in a study of blood T cell repertoires in COVID-19 (dated by TCRdb to about 2020). The protocol used for the library was the immunoSEQ multiplex PCR assay. TCRdb carries this immuneACCESS record with in-frame sequences only. Its versions omit some clonotypes, under half of them owing to an unresolved V gene in the studies checked, with the rest unexplained. The sample has approximately 290,000 clones on record, approximately 90% of them singletons. Of the sample, approximately 2.2% is held by the ten largest clones. Material: peripheral blood. These receptors were taken from a man aged 18 to 29 with active or convalescent COVID-19.

The chain uses TRBV28 and TRBJ2-7; maybe TRBD1 (5 bases). The end of the DNA is better explained by TRBJ2-5, so the J call may be wrong. Germline V gene sequence: CDR1 MDHEN, CDR2 SYDVKM. This CDR3 is built from 11 residues. The CDR3 coding sequence is TGTGCCAGCAGTTTGCAGGGGACCCAGTACTTC. Residues: CASSLQGTQYF.

The chain has TRBV5-4 and TRBJ1-1, with D possibly being TRBD1 (5 bases). Germline CDR1 reads SGHNT; CDR2 reads YYREEE (reference sequence). The CDR3 contains 15 residues. The V end lost 0 bases, the J end lost 4 bases, and 13 bases lay between the germline ends. The chain's CDR3 is CASSLAAGRSTEAFF. In DNA, the CDR3 is TGTGCCAGCAGCTTGGCGGCGGGGCGAAGCACTGAAGCTTTCTTT.

This sequence joins TRBV3-1 (or the pseudogene TRBV3-2) and TRBJ1-4; 8 bases fit TRBD1. Germline trimming cut 3 bases from V and 7 bases from J; bases unmatched to any gene: 4. Germline lookup yields CDR1 LGHDT and CDR2 YNNKEL (reference sequence). The CDR3 covers 14 residues. The chain's CDR3 is CASSHRDRGEKLFF. The CDR3 DNA sequence: TGTGCCAGCAGCCATAGAGACAGGGGTGAAAAACTGTTTTTT.

V gene TRBV5-1 combines with J gene TRBJ1-1; 7 bases align to TRBD1. This CDR3 has 15 residues. The V gene end was trimmed by 3 bases and the J gene end by 4 bases; junction bases not matched to a gene: 9. Germline CDR1 is SGHRS and CDR2 is YFSETQ. CDR3 nucleotides: TGCGCCAGCAGCTACACAACAGGGGCACCCACTGAAGCTTTCTTT. This translates into CASSYTTGAPTEAFF.

The rearrangement uses TRBV6-2 or TRBV6-3 and TRBJ2-1, with 8 nucleotides matching TRBD2. V dropped 4 bases and J dropped 5; count of bases not matched to a gene: 7. This CDR3 region has 15 residues. The germline V gene encodes CDR1 MNHEY and CDR2 SVGEGT. CDR3 amino acids: CASSSRAGAHNEQFF. The CDR3, as DNA: TGTGCCAGCAGTTCTAGAGCGGGGGCCCACAATGAGCAGTTCTTC.

V is TRBV18 and J is TRBJ1-4; D possibly corresponds to TRBD1 (6 bases). Germline V gene sequence: CDR1 KGHSH, CDR2 LQKENI. The CDR3 contains 15 residues. V dropped 4 bases and J dropped 7 bases, with 16 bases sitting between them. CDR3 coding DNA: TGTGCCAGCTCACTAGAGATCAGGGGTGGTGAAAAACTGTTTTTT. It yields the protein CASSLEIRGGEKLFF. The whole variable domain, filled in from reference TRBV18 and TRBJ1-4, reads NAGVMQNPRHLVRRRGQEARLRCSPMKGHSHVYWYRQLPEEGLKFMVYLQKENIIDESGMPKERFSAEFPKEGPSILRIQQVVRGDSAAYFCASSLEIRGGEKLFFGSGTQLSVL.

J is TRBJ2-7 and V is TRBV6-2 or TRBV6-3, with 7 bases fitting TRBD2. V was clipped by 2 bases and J by 4 bases; unmatched bases: 11. CDR3 length: 16 residues. Per the germline V gene, CDR1 is MNHEY and CDR2 is SVGEGT. The CDR3 here is CASSYNTEGGPYEQYF. CDR3 nucleotide sequence: TGTGCCAGCAGTTACAATACTGAGGGAGGGCCTTACGAGCAGTACTTC.

In DNA, the CDR3 is TGTGCCAGCAGTCCTATCGGACAGGGGAATCAGCCCCAGCATTTT. It specifies CASSPIGQGNQPQHF. The genes are TRBV28 and TRBJ1-5; TRBD1 aligns across 9 bases. The V gene's germline CDR1 is MDHEN and CDR2 SYDVKM. V shed 5 bases, J shed 4 bases, and the junction held 6 bases outside the gene matches. The CDR3 runs 15 residues.